Listed below are T cell receptor beta chains from one sample, sequenced in a study of T cell responses to AZD1222 COVID-19 vaccine. Sequencing used immunoSEQ multiplex PCR; TCRdb keeps in-frame clones, though not all of them. The table records about 200,000 clones, approximately 93% of them present only once. This specimen was peripheral blood, taken 28 days after the second AZD1222 dose. The source is an adult who received the AZD1222 COVID-19 vaccine. Both conserved end residues are part of each CDR3. The D gene is left open where the match is weak. Rows may omit the clone size; those that give it use once, few, many or a size class.

. | TRBJ1-6 | . | TRBV9 | 13 | TGTGCCAGCAGCCCTCAGCCGAATTCACCCCTCCACTTT | CASSPQPNSPLHF
. | TRBJ2-5 | TRBD1 | TRBV19 | 14 | TGTGCCAGTAGTACAGGGGGCGAGGAAGAGACCCAGTACTTC | CASSTGGEEETQYF
once | TRBJ2-7 | . | TRBV27 | 14 | TGTGCCAGCACTACTATGGCAGGGGCCTACGAGCAGTACTTC | CASTTMAGAYEQYF
once | TRBJ2-1 | . | TRBV7-3 | 13 | TGTGCCAGCAGCTTTCAGGGGTACAATGAGCAGTTCTTC | CASSFQGYNEQFF
. | TRBJ1-1 | TRBD1 | TRBV5-6 | 15 | TGTGCCAGCAGCGCAACAGGGGGCATGAACACTGAAGCTTTCTTT | CASSATGGMNTEAFF
. | TRBJ2-3 | . | TRBV7-2 | 12 | TGTGCCAGCAGCTCGTCCACAGATACGCAGTATTTT | CASSSSTDTQYF
. | TRBJ1-2 | . | TRBV11-2 | 13 | TGTGCCAGCAGCTTAGGGGGGAACTATGGCTACACCTTC | CASSLGGNYGYTF
. | TRBJ1-4 | . | TRBV5-4 | 13 | TGTGCCAGCAGCTTGCCAAGAGGGGGAAAACTGTTTTTT | CASSLPRGGKLFF
. | TRBJ2-1 | TRBD1 | TRBV28 | 14 | TGTGCCAGCACAAAAAGCGACAGGGATACTGAGCAGTTCTTC | CASTKSDRDTEQFF
. | TRBJ2-2 | . | TRBV24-1 | 13 | TGTGCCACCAGTGGTGGGGGCGTGAGGGAGCTGTTTTTT | CATSGGGVRELFF
. | TRBJ1-4 | . | TRBV11-2 | 13 | TGTGCCAGCAGCCCCCGGGGTAATGAAAAACTGTTTTTT | CASSPRGNEKLFF
. | TRBJ2-7 | . | TRBV19 | 13 | TGTGCCAGTAGCCTGACTGGCTCCTACGAGCAGTACTTC | CASSLTGSYEQYF
. | TRBJ1-1 | . | TRBV4-2 | 15 | TGTGCCAGCAGCGTCGGGGGGGTCATGAACACTGAAGCTTTCTTT | CASSVGGVMNTEAFF
. | TRBJ2-3 | . | TRBV12-5 | 11 | TGTGCTATTAGCTTCACAGATACGCAGTATTTT | CAISFTDTQYF
. | TRBJ1-5 | . | TRBV2 | 14 | TGTGCCAGCAGTGAAGTAACTAGTGTTCAGCCCCAGCATTTT | CASSEVTSVQPQHF
once | TRBJ2-2 | . | TRBV7-2 | 16 | TGTGCCAGCACCGGGCCCCAGGGGCGGGTCACCGGGGAGCTGTTTTTT | CASTGPQGRVTGELFF
. | TRBJ2-1 | . | TRBV7-8 | 17 | TGTGCCAGCAGCCCCTCTGGAGCAGTCCGCTCCTACAATGAGCAGTTCTTC | CASSPSGAVRSYNEQFF
. | TRBJ1-1 | . | TRBV5-1 | 15 | TGCGCCAGCAGCACACTTTCGCGCACCAACACTGAAGCTTTCTTT | CASSTLSRTNTEAFF
. | TRBJ1-5 | . | TRBV15 | 15 | TGTGCCACCAGCAGAGATCCCCGAGGCAATCAGCCCCAGCATTTT | CATSRDPRGNQPQHF
. | TRBJ2-3 | TRBD1 | TRBV25-1 | 14 | TGTGCCAGCAGTGCCAGGGGGAACACAGATACGCAGTATTTT | CASSARGNTDTQYF
. | TRBJ1-2 | . | TRBV30 | 14 | TGTGCCTTCCCTAGATGGGGGGTCCCCTATGGCTACACCTTC | CAFPRWGVPYGYTF
. | TRBJ1-4 | . | TRBV7-6 | 14 | TGTGCCAGCAGTTCCGGGGCAAAGGCTGAAAAACTGTTTTTT | CASSSGAKAEKLFF
. | TRBJ2-5 | . | TRBV6-1 | 12 | TGTGCCAGCAGTGAAGAAGGACGTTCCCAGTACTTC | CASSEEGRSQYF
. | TRBJ1-2 | . | TRBV6-2/TRBV6-3 | 15 | TGTGCCAGCAGTTACTCGACTGGGGCAGGGCGCGGCTACACCTTC | CASSYSTGAGRGYTF
. | TRBJ1-5 | . | TRBV28 | 15 | TGTGCCAGCGGAGGGGTCAGTTTATCCAATCAGCCCCAGCATTTT | CASGGVSLSNQPQHF
. | TRBJ1-5 | . | TRBV6-2/TRBV6-3 | 14 | TGTGCCAGCAGTTTGGCGGCTGGAAATCAGCCCCAGCATTTT | CASSLAAGNQPQHF
. | TRBJ1-3 | . | TRBV5-1 | 14 | TGCGCCAGCAGCGTAGCGGGTACTGGAAACACCATATATTTT | CASSVAGTGNTIYF
. | TRBJ2-3 | . | TRBV11-3 | 14 | TGTGCCAGCAGCTCCTCAGGGACTACAGATACGCAGTATTTT | CASSSSGTTDTQYF
. | TRBJ1-4 | . | TRBV3-1/TRBV3-2 | 16 | TGTGCCAGCAGCCAAGAAGGTCGGCCTCTTAATGAAAAACTGTTTTTT | CASSQEGRPLNEKLFF
. | TRBJ2-5 | TRBD2 | TRBV24-1 | 17 | TGTGCCACCAGTGGGGGACTAGCGGGGGGAATACAAGAGACCCAGTACTTC | CATSGGLAGGIQETQYF
. | TRBJ2-7 | . | TRBV7-8 | 17 | TGTGCCAGCAGCTCTTATGGCCGAGGGGGTCCTGTCTACGAGCAGTACTTC | CASSSYGRGGPVYEQYF
. | TRBJ1-6 | . | TRBV6-4 | 14 | TGTGCCAGCAGTGACGGGATCCGAAATTCACCCCTCCACTTT | CASSDGIRNSPLHF
. | TRBJ1-2 | . | TRBV27 | 14 | TGTGCCAGCAGTTTACTGCCTTCTAACTATGGCTACACCTTC | CASSLLPSNYGYTF
. | TRBJ1-2 | . | TRBV10-2 | 15 | TGCGCCAGCAGTGCCTCGGGGTCTAGGGGGGGAGGCTACACCTTC | CASSASGSRGGGYTF
. | TRBJ1-1 | TRBD1 | TRBV28 | 15 | TGTGCCAGCAGACGAAGGGGGCTAGTGAATACTGAAGCTTTCTTT | CASRRRGLVNTEAFF
. | TRBJ1-3 | . | TRBV6-5 | 15 | TGTGCCAGCAGTTACCAGCAGGTTGCTGGAAACACCATATATTTT | CASSYQQVAGNTIYF
. | TRBJ1-2 | . | TRBV28 | 12 | TGTGCCAGCCGGCCAGGGGACTATGGCTACACCTTC | CASRPGDYGYTF
. | TRBJ2-6 | . | TRBV11-3 | 15 | TGTGCCAGCAGCGGGGGCGGCTCTGGGGCCAGCGTCCTGACTTTC | CASSGGGSGASVLTF